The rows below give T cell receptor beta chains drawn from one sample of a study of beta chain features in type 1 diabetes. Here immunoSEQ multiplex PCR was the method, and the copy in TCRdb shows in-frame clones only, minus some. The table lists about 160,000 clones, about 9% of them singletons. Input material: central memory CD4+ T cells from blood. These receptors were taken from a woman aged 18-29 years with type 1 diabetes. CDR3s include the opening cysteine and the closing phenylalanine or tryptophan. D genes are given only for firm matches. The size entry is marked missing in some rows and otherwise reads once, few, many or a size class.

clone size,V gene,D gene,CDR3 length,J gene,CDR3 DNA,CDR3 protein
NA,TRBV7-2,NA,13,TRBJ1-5,TGTGCCAGCAGCTGGGGAGACCGACCGCCCCAGCATTTT,CASSWGDRPPQHF
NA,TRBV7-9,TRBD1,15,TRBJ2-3,TGTGCCAGCAGCTCAACGGACAGGGCCACAGATACGCAGTATTTT,CASSSTDRATDTQYF
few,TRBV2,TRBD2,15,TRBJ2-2,TGTGCCGACTCCGCGGGGGGGCCGAACACCGGGGAGCTGTTTTTT,CADSAGGPNTGELFF
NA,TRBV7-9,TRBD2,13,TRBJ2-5,TGTGCCAGCAGCCCCGGACTAGGGGAGACCCAGTACTTC,CASSPGLGETQYF
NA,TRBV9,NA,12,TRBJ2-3,TGTGCCAGCAGCCAATCCCAGGGTACGCAGTATTTT,CASSQSQGTQYF
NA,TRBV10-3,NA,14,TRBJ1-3,TGTGCCATCAGTAATCAAGGGGCTGGAAACACCATATATTTT,CAISNQGAGNTIYF
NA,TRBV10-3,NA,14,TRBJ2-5,TGTGCCATCAGTGAGTCTAACCGGCAAGAGACCCAGTACTTC,CAISESNRQETQYF
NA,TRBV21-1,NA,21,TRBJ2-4,TGTGCCAGCAGCCCCCTAATCGAGAGCGGGAGAAGTGGATTCTCCAAAAACATTCAGTACTTC,CASSPLIESGRSGFSKNIQYF
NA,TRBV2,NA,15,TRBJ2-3,TGTGCCAGCGGGTCTTCCGGGACTAGCACAGATACGCAGTATTTT,CASGSSGTSTDTQYF
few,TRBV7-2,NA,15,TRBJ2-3,TGTGCCAGCAGCGGCCTAGCGTTTAGCACAGATACGCAGTATTTT,CASSGLAFSTDTQYF
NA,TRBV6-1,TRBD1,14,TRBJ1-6,TGTGCCAGCAGAGCCACAGGGGAAAATTCACCCCTCCACTTT,CASRATGENSPLHF
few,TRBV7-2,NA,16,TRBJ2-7,TGTGCCAGCAGCGGGTGGGGAGCGGTCGGTCACCACGAGCAGTACTTC,CASSGWGAVGHHEQYF
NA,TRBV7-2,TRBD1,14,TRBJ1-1,TGTGCCAGCAGACCTACAGGGGTGAGGGCTGAAGCTTTCTTT,CASRPTGVRAEAFF
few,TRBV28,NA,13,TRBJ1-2,TGTGCCAGCAGTTTTACGGGAGGCTATGGCTACACCTTC,CASSFTGGYGYTF
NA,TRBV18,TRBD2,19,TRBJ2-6,TGTGCCAGCTCACCACGCCAACTAGCGGGAGCTTTGGGGGCCAACGTCCTGACTTTC,CASSPRQLAGALGANVLTF
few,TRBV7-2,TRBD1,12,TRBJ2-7,TGTGCCAGCAGCTTGGACAGGGTCGAGCAGTACTTC,CASSLDRVEQYF